The 32 T cell receptor beta chains presented below share a single source sample, sequenced in a study of cytomegalovirus exposure and HLA in healthy donors. Using immunoSEQ multiplex PCR, the repertoire was profiled, and TCRdb retains in-frame clones only, with some absent. The data contain 300,000 to 400,000 clones, approximately 85% of them seen just once; the ten biggest clones take up approximately 0.96%. Sequencing input: PBMCs. The receptors here all came from a man younger than 45 in good health and CMV-seronegative.

The chain employs TRBV5-5 and TRBJ2-2, with D possibly being TRBD2 (5 bases). V gave up 1 base and J gave up 1 base, with 11 bases separating them. CDR1 SGHKS and CDR2 YYEKEE come from the germline V gene (reference sequence). CDR3 length equals 16 residues. The chain's CDR3 is CASSLKVAGNTGELFF. The CDR3, as DNA: TGTGCCAGCAGCTTGAAGGTGGCGGGGAACACCGGGGAGCTGTTTTTT.

Comment on this clone: The sample contains more than one DNA sequence encoding this CDR3. The chain links TRBV7-9 to TRBJ2-5; 7 bases fit TRBD1. The CDR3 is made up of 13 amino acids. The V segment lost 5 bases and the J segment 1 base; nucleotides outside the gene matches: 1. The germline V gene encodes CDR1 SEHNR and CDR2 FQNEAQ (reference sequence). Here the CDR3 reads CASSRDSQETQYF. The CDR3 DNA sequence: TGTGCCAGCAGCAGGGACAGCCAAGAGACCCAGTACTTC.

This clone has only a few counts. V gene TRBV19 combines with J gene TRBJ2-7; D perhaps matches TRBD2 (5 bases). Germline V gene lookup returns CDR1 LNHDA and CDR2 SQIVND (reference sequence). CDR3 length equals 14 residues. V was cut by 3 bases and J by 5 bases, with 14 bases left in between. The DNA for the CDR3 is TGTGCCAGTAGTATCTTGGCAGGAGGACACGAGCAGTACTTC. Translation gives CASSILAGGHEQYF.

The chain combines TRBV29-1 with TRBJ2-2; D uncertain. This CDR3 has 13 residues. Per the germline V gene, CDR1 is SQVTM and CDR2 is ANQGSEA. V lost 6 bases to trimming and J lost 4 bases, with 12 bases between them. The CDR3 loop reads CSVAQTVTGELFF. The CDR3 nucleotides read TGCAGCGTAGCCCAAACCGTCACCGGGGAGCTGTTTTTT.

The chain joins TRBV5-1 to TRBJ2-7; D call uncertain. The germline V and J ends were trimmed by 3 bases and 5 bases, with 9 bases remaining between them. Germline CDR1 SGHRS, CDR2 YFSETQ. The CDR3 loop spans 12 amino acids. The CDR3 sequence: CASSSWADEQYF. The DNA for the CDR3 is TGCGCCAGCAGCTCTTGGGCAGACGAGCAGTACTTC.

The rearrangement links TRBV4-3 to TRBJ2-7; D possibly corresponds to TRBD1 (6 bases). Germline loops: CDR1 LGHNA, CDR2 YSLEER. The CDR3 is made up of 17 amino acids. Between the trimmed V and J ends, which lost 4 bases and 1 base, there was a span of 20 bases. The DNA of the CDR3 is TGCGCCAGCAGCCGAACCTACAGGGTGGAGGTGTCCTACGAGCAGTACTTC. This codes for CASSRTYRVEVSYEQYF.

The genes are TRBV27 and TRBJ1-5; 7 bases match TRBD1. CDR1 and CDR2 from the germline V gene are MNHEY and SMNVEV (reference sequence). This CDR3 spans 14 amino acids. The junction had 8 bases not matched to a gene; V was cut back by 5 bases and J by 7 bases. The chain's CDR3 is CASSPGLGGQPQHF. The CDR3 DNA reads as TGTGCCAGCAGTCCCGGTCTAGGGGGCCAGCCCCAGCATTTT.

This chain uses TRBV28 with TRBJ2-3, with D tentatively TRBD1 (5 bases). The CDR3 length is 13 residues. With 1 base removed from V and 4 bases from J, the gap between germline ends came to 6 bases. Germline loops: CDR1 MDHEN, CDR2 SYDVKM. The CDR3 DNA reads as TGTGCCAGCAGTTTATCAGGGTCAGATACGCAGTATTTT. Translating gives CASSLSGSDTQYF.

This clone was picked up a small number of times. V usage is TRBV6-5 and J usage is TRBJ1-6; D uncertain. Trimming took 2 bases from V and 9 from J, leaving 8 bases between them. CDR1 and CDR2 (germline): MNHEY, SVGAGI. CDR3 size: 13 residues. The DNA for the CDR3 is TGTGCCAGCAGTTACCACGGGAGTTCACCCCTCCACTTT. It yields the protein CASSYHGSSPLHF.

This clone was seen a single time. The rearrangement links TRBV28 to TRBJ2-4; 10 bases are shared with TRBD1. The J segment lost 3 bases and the V segment lost 10 bases, leaving 15 bases of the junction unmatched. The CDR3 runs 17 residues. Germline CDR1 MDHEN, CDR2 SYDVKM. In DNA form, the CDR3 reads TGTGCCACCGCCGGGGGCAGACAGGGGGCAAGCAAAAACATTCAGTACTTC. As protein: CATAGGRQGASKNIQYF.

This chain uses TRBV2 with TRBJ2-2; 7 bases agree with TRBD1. The CDR3 has 14 residues. Germline V gene data show CDR1 as SNHLY and CDR2 as FYNNEI. V trimming: 7 bases; J trimming: 5 bases; junction bases outside the gene matches: 7. The CDR3 nucleotides are TGTGCCAGCAATCGGCCAGGGGGAACCGGGGAGCTGTTTTTT. This gives the protein CASNRPGGTGELFF. The variable domain in full, completed from reference TRBV2 and TRBJ2-2, reads EPEVTQTPSHQVTQMGQEVILRCVPISNHLYFYWYRQILGQKVEFLVSFYNNEISEKSEIFDDQFSVERPDGSNFTLKIRSTKLEDSAMYFCASNRPGGTGELFFGEGSRLTVL.

The CDR3 protein is CASSPVLVTDTQYF. CDR3 in DNA: TGTGCCAGCAGCCCTGTCCTCGTTACAGATACGCAGTATTTT. The J gene is TRBJ2-3, the V gene TRBV6-5; D ambiguous. V was trimmed by 6 bases and J by 3 bases, leaving 13 bases between them. CDR3 length: 14 residues. Germline values: CDR1 MNHEY, CDR2 SVGAGI.

V gene TRBV5-6 combines with J gene TRBJ2-2; TRBD1 matches at 7 bases. The CDR3 consists of 15 residues. Unmatched junction bases numbered 11, after V lost 7 bases and J lost 5 bases. CDR1 SGHDT and CDR2 YYEEEE come from the germline V gene. CDR3 nucleotides: TGTGCCAGCGGACCGGGACAGAGCCTGACCGGGGAGCTGTTTTTT. Translation: CASGPGQSLTGELFF.

The genes are TRBV4-3 and TRBJ1-6, with 7 bases fitting TRBD1. The trim removed 0 bases at V and 5 bases at J, leaving 7 bases unmatched. CDR1 LGHNA and CDR2 YSLEER come from the germline V gene. CDR3 size: 17 residues. CDR3 sequence reads: CASSQDRNRGHNSPLHF. The CDR3, as DNA: TGCGCCAGCAGCCAAGATCGGAACAGGGGTCATAATTCACCCCTCCACTTT.

The V call is TRBV7-2, the J call TRBJ2-7, with D perhaps TRBD1 (6 bases). Trimming stripped 5 bases from V and 0 bases from J, with 11 bases between. CDR3 size: 14 residues. Per germline, CDR1 SGHTA and CDR2 FQGNSA. This chain's CDR3 is CASSPIQGSYEQYF. In nucleotides, the CDR3 is TGTGCCAGCAGCCCAATACAGGGCTCCTACGAGCAGTACTTC.

The chain combines TRBV5-6 with TRBJ2-5; D gene unclear. CDR3 length: 13 amino acids. The V gene lost 4 bases and the J gene lost 2 bases, with 9 bases spanning the gap. Germline V lookup: CDR1 SGHDT, CDR2 YYEEEE. CDR3 residues: CASSPELQETQYF. CDR3 nucleotides: TGTGCCAGCAGCCCTGAACTACAAGAGACCCAGTACTTC. Filled out from reference TRBV5-6 and TRBJ2-5, the complete variable domain reads DAGVTQSPTHLIKTRGQQVTLRCSPKSGHDTVSWYQQALGQGPQFIFQYYEEEERQRGNFPDRFSGHQFPNYSSELNVNALLLGDSALYLCASSPELQETQYFGPGTRLLVL.

The chain joins TRBV6-5 to TRBJ1-5; tentative D call: TRBD1 (5 bases). V was trimmed by 2 bases and J by 6 bases, leaving 11 bases between them. Germline values: CDR1 MNHEY, CDR2 SVGAGI. CDR3 length equals 14 residues. The CDR3 here is CASSYHDQGQPQHF. The CDR3 DNA reads TGTGCCAGCAGTTACCATGACCAGGGTCAGCCCCAGCATTTT.

The V gene is TRBV27, the J gene TRBJ2-5; 7 nucleotides align to TRBD1. CDR3 size: 14 residues. Germline loops: CDR1 MNHEY, CDR2 SMNVEV (reference sequence). The V segment lost 6 bases and the J segment 2 bases; nucleotides outside the gene matches: 6. The CDR3 loop reads CASRRQGAQETQYF. CDR3 coding DNA: TGTGCCAGCAGGAGACAGGGAGCACAAGAGACCCAGTACTTC.

J is TRBJ2-5 and V is TRBV4-3; D might be TRBD2 (5 bases). V was shortened by 0 bases and J by 7 bases, with 15 bases between the two germline ends. The CDR3 is 15 amino acids. Germline values: CDR1 LGHNA, CDR2 YSLEER. In DNA form, the CDR3 reads TGCGCCAGCAGCCAAGAGGCAACGACCCGGGGGACCCAGTACTTC. Amino acid sequence: CASSQEATTRGTQYF.

This clone showed up just once. The V call is TRBV5-5, the J call TRBJ2-3; 10 bases are a match to TRBD2. The trim removed 4 bases at V and 6 bases at J, leaving 5 bases unmatched. The CDR3 loop spans 14 amino acids. Germline V gene lookup returns CDR1 SGHKS and CDR2 YYEKEE (reference sequence). The CDR3 sequence is CASSLLAGRDTQYF. The CDR3 DNA reads TGTGCCAGCAGCCTACTAGCGGGGAGGGATACGCAGTATTTT.

CDR3 region: CASSNGQGGTEAFF. The CDR3 DNA reads TGCGCCAGCAGTAATGGACAGGGAGGCACTGAAGCTTTCTTT. The V and J genes are TRBV10-1 and TRBJ1-1, with 8 positions matching TRBD1. The CDR3 loop spans 14 amino acids. The germline V gene has CDR1 WNHNN and CDR2 SYGVQD (reference sequence). The J segment lost 4 bases and the V segment lost 5 bases, leaving 6 bases of the junction unmatched.

CDR3 in DNA: TGCGCCAGCAGCCCATACTCCAATGAGCAGTTCTTC. Protein: CASSPYSNEQFF. The chain employs TRBV5-1 and TRBJ2-1, with no clear D. This CDR3 spans 12 amino acids. V shed 4 bases and J shed 6 bases, with 8 bases lying between them. Per the germline V gene, CDR1 is SGHRS and CDR2 is YFSETQ.

V is TRBV6-5 and J is TRBJ2-3, with D possibly TRBD1 on 6 matching bases. The CDR3 extends over 15 amino acids. Looked up from germline, CDR1 is MNHEY and CDR2 is SVGAGI. V lost 0 bases and J 8 bases, leaving 15 bases between the germline ends. CDR3 coding DNA: TGTGCCAGCAGTTACTCGAGGCAGGGGTACGGTACGCAGTATTTT. Residues: CASSYSRQGYGTQYF.

The chain employs TRBV28 and TRBJ2-5, with 9 bases aligning to TRBD1. V lost 5 bases to trimming and J lost 7 bases; unmatched junction nucleotides: 8. The CDR3 consists of 14 residues. CDR1 is MDHEN, CDR2 SYDVKM, per germline. The CDR3 region is CASSPGDRVATQYF. The CDR3 nucleotides read TGTGCCAGCAGTCCGGGGGACAGGGTCGCGACCCAGTACTTC.

This clone came up once. The J gene is TRBJ2-7, the V gene TRBV30; D unresolved. The CDR3 is 17 residues long. CDR1 and CDR2 from the germline V gene are GTSNPN and SVGIG (reference sequence). Trimming took 1 base from V and 3 from J, leaving 22 bases between them. The CDR3 spells CAWSENMLKTFHYEQYF. CDR3 DNA sequence: TGTGCCTGGAGTGAAAATATGTTAAAGACTTTCCACTACGAGCAGTACTTC.

This clone was found a few times. CDR3 loop: CASSVVSGYGYTF. The CDR3, as DNA: TGTGCCAGCAGCGTAGTGTCAGGCTATGGCTACACCTTC. This sequence joins TRBV9 and TRBJ1-2; no firm D call. Trimming removed 0 bases from V and 4 bases from J, with 7 bases in between. This CDR3 spans 13 amino acids. Germline CDR1 is SGDLS and CDR2 is YYNGEE. The complete variable domain, with remaining parts taken from reference TRBV9 and TRBJ1-2, reads DSGVTQTPKHLITATGQRVTLRCSPRSGDLSVYWYQQSLDQGLQFLIQYYNGEERAKGNILERFSAQQFPDLHSELNLSSLELGDSALYFCASSVVSGYGYTFGSGTRLTVV.

In DNA, the CDR3 is TGCGCCAGCAGCCAAGAACATCCTGCCGACTATGGCTACACCTTC. This gives the protein CASSQEHPADYGYTF. J is TRBJ1-2 and V is TRBV4-3; D ambiguous. V was pared by 0 bases and J by 3 bases, with 11 bases between. Germline CDR1 and CDR2: LGHNA and YSLEER. CDR3 length: 15 residues.

The V gene is TRBV12-1, the J gene TRBJ1-4; the table gives TRBD1 as D, unverified against the DNA. TRBV12-1 is marked as a pseudogene. The CDR3 covers 19 residues. The CDR3 loop is CASSSTNGHTKTTNEKLFF. The CDR3 nucleotides are TGTGCCAGCAGCTCGACCAACGGACACACAAAAACGACTAATGAAAAACTGTTTTTT.

This chain joins TRBV5-3 and TRBJ2-5; D is ambiguous. TRBV5-3 is an ORF; its function is uncertain. Trimming took off 4 bases at V and 2 bases at J, with 9 bases between the two ends. This CDR3 is 13 amino acids long. CDR3: CARSTRRQETQYF. In nucleotides, the CDR3 is TGTGCCAGAAGCACTCGTAGACAAGAGACCCAGTACTTC.

The chain carries TRBV25-1 and TRBJ2-2, with 7 nucleotides matching TRBD1. Germline V CDR1 and CDR2: MGHDK, SYGVNS. Trimming removed 6 bases from V and 2 bases from J; junction bases left unmatched: 3. The CDR3 spans 14 residues. CDR3 nucleotides: TGTGCCAGCAGGGGGACAGTAAACACCGGGGAGCTGTTTTTT. Protein product: CASRGTVNTGELFF.

This chain links TRBV27 with TRBJ2-3; a possible D gene is TRBD2 (5 bases). The CDR3 contains 15 residues. Trimming stripped 5 bases from V and 2 bases from J, with 14 bases between. Germline lookup yields CDR1 MNHEY and CDR2 SMNVEV (reference sequence). CDR3 nucleotide sequence: TGTGCCAGCAGTCCCCAACTAGAACACACAGATACGCAGTATTTT. Translating it yields CASSPQLEHTDTQYF.

DNA for the CDR3: TGTGCCAGCAGTGAACGGACAGCCGACACTGAAGCTTTCTTT. It codes for CASSERTADTEAFF. The chain has TRBV6-1 and TRBJ1-1; D possibly corresponds to TRBD1 (6 bases). Germline CDR1 MNHNS, CDR2 SASEGT. The CDR3 is 14 residues long. V lost 2 bases and J lost 3, with 10 bases in between.